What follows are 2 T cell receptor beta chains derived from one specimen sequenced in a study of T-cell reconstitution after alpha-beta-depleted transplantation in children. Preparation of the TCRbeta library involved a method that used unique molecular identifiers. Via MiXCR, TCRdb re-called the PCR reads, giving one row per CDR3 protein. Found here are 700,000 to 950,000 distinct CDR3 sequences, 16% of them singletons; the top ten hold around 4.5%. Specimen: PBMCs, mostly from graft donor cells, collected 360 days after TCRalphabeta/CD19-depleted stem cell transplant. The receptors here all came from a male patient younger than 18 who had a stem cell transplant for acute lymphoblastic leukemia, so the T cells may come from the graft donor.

In nucleotides, the CDR3 is TGCAGCGTTGAAGAGAGCACCTGGAGGTACTATGGCTACACCTTC. This translates into CSVEESTWRYYGYTF. The rearrangement uses TRBV29-1 and TRBJ1-2, with D uncertain. Germline V gene data show CDR1 as SQVTM and CDR2 as ANQGSEA. Trimming pared 0 bases from V and 3 bases from J, leaving 14 bases between. This CDR3 region has 15 residues.

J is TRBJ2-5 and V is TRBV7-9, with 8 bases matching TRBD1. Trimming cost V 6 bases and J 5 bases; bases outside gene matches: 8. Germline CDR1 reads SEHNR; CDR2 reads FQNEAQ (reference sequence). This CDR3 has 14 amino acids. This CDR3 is CASRSWDRQETQYF. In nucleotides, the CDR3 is TGTGCCAGCAGATCCTGGGACAGGCAGGAGACCCAGTACTTC.